Following are 24 T cell receptor beta chains from one sample sequenced in a study of blood T cell repertoires in COVID-19. The protocol was immunoSEQ multiplex PCR, while the TCRdb copy is restricted to in-frame clones and leaves out a portion. The sample records over 250,000 clones, around nine tenths being singletons. Sequenced material: PBMCs or T cells enriched from blood (not recorded which). The receptors shown here come from a man aged 55 to 70 who had recovered from COVID-19.

The rearrangement uses TRBV7-9 and TRBJ2-7, with unresolved D. V shed 5 bases and J shed 2 bases, with 7 bases lying between them. CDR1 is SEHNR, CDR2 FQNEAQ, per germline (reference sequence). The CDR3 has 12 amino acids. CDR3 amino acids: CASSGPAYEQYF. As DNA, the CDR3 is TGTGCCAGCAGCGGCCCAGCCTACGAGCAGTACTTC.

This chain joins TRBV4-1 and TRBJ2-1, with D perhaps matching TRBD2 (6 bases). Between the trimmed V and J ends, which lost 0 bases and 12 bases, there was a span of 18 bases. The CDR3 sequence is 15 residues long. Germline V CDR1 and CDR2: MGHRA, YSYEKL. The CDR3 nucleotides read TGCGCCAGCAGCCAAGAATTCGCTAGCGCGAAAGTGCAGTTCTTC. As protein: CASSQEFASAKVQFF.

This chain joins TRBV7-3 and TRBJ2-1; the match to TRBD2 covers 9 bases. The length of the CDR3 is 15 residues. The trim removed 5 bases at V and 7 bases at J, leaving 9 bases unmatched. Germline V gives CDR1 SGHTA, CDR2 FQGTGA. CDR3 sequence: CASSPGLAGTNEQFF. For the CDR3, the DNA is TGTGCCAGCAGCCCGGGTCTAGCGGGAACTAATGAGCAGTTCTTC.

The CDR3 nucleotides read TGTGCTAGTGGTCCCTCGGGGGAGACCCAGTACTTC. Protein: CASGPSGETQYF. V is TRBV12-5 and J is TRBJ2-5; weak D call: TRBD2 (5 bases). Germline V lookup: CDR1 LGHNT, CDR2 FRNRAP. CDR3 length: 12 residues. Trimming took 5 bases from V and 5 from J, leaving 9 bases between them.

CDR3 amino acids: CSALTGSTDTQYF. The CDR3 DNA reads TGCAGCGCTCTGACAGGTAGCACAGATACGCAGTATTTT. The chain is built from TRBV29-1 and TRBJ2-3, with D perhaps TRBD1 (6 bases). This CDR3 has 13 amino acids. CDR1 SQVTM and CDR2 ANQGSEA come from the germline V gene. The V gene lost 7 bases and the J gene lost 0 bases, with 11 bases spanning the gap.

The V gene is TRBV2, the J gene TRBJ2-2, with unresolved D. The CDR3 length is 12 residues. V was clipped by 6 bases and J by 7 bases, with 9 bases between them. Germline lookup yields CDR1 SNHLY and CDR2 FYNNEI. The CDR3 DNA is TGTGCCAGCAGCAGGTTTGACGGGGAGCTGTTTTTT. Its protein product is CASSRFDGELFF.

The count of this clone is one. This chain uses TRBV10-3 with TRBJ1-1, with D unclear. Germline lookup yields CDR1 ENHRY and CDR2 SYGVKD. Between the trimmed V and J ends, which lost 6 bases and 2 bases, there was a span of 4 bases. The CDR3 spans 11 residues. CDR3 nucleotides: TGTGCCATCAGCGGTAACACTGAAGCTTTCTTT. Encoded protein: CAISGNTEAFF.

The sample holds one count of this clone. The V call is TRBV27, the J call TRBJ2-7, with D unclear. CDR1 and CDR2 from the germline V gene are MNHEY and SMNVEV (reference sequence). The V and J ends lost 9 bases and 0 bases respectively, with 9 bases between them. The CDR3 spans 12 residues. The CDR3 coding sequence is TGTGCCAGTTATTCTCCCTCCTACGAGCAGTACTTC. This encodes CASYSPSYEQYF.

The chain uses TRBV27 and TRBJ2-7, with D unclear. Germline V gene data show CDR1 as MNHEY and CDR2 as SMNVEV (reference sequence). The length of the CDR3 is 15 residues. Trimming shortened V by 5 bases and J by 0 bases, and 14 bases separated the two germline ends. This chain's CDR3 is CASSRVPGLSYEQYF. In nucleotides, the CDR3 is TGTGCCAGCAGTCGGGTTCCCGGCCTCTCCTACGAGCAGTACTTC.

The chain combines TRBV30 with TRBJ1-5; D remains unclear. Germline V lookup: CDR1 GTSNPN, CDR2 SVGIG (reference sequence). Trimming removed 5 bases from V and 3 bases from J, with 11 bases in between. This CDR3 is 13 amino acids long. The CDR3 spells CAWGTRDNQPQHF. Here the CDR3 DNA reads TGTGCCTGGGGAACCCGGGACAATCAGCCCCAGCATTTT.

The chain uses TRBV6-2 or TRBV6-3 and TRBJ2-1; 10 positions agree with TRBD2. CDR1 and CDR2 (germline): MNHEY, SVGEGT. This CDR3 has 15 residues. Trimming removed 6 bases from V and 2 bases from J; junction bases left unmatched: 4. The chain's CDR3 is CASSHSGGTYNEQFF. The CDR3 nucleotides are TGTGCCAGCAGCCATAGCGGGGGGACCTACAATGAGCAGTTCTTC.

The chain combines TRBV18 with TRBJ2-7; D is possibly TRBD1 (6 bases). Trimming took off 6 bases at V and 11 bases at J, with 20 bases between the two ends. Germline CDR1 and CDR2: KGHSH and LQKENI. This CDR3 spans 13 amino acids. Written as DNA, the CDR3 is TGTGCCAGCTCCCCCGACCCAGGGGCGGAGGAGTACTTC. Protein product: CASSPDPGAEEYF.

The V call is TRBV7-2, the J call TRBJ1-1; the match to TRBD1 covers 9 bases. Per germline, CDR1 SGHTA and CDR2 FQGNSA. With V trimmed by 7 bases and J by 5 bases, 5 bases remained unmatched. CDR3 length equals 13 residues. In DNA form, the CDR3 reads TGTGCCAGCACTCGGGACAGGGTAACTGAAGCTTTCTTT. Amino acid sequence: CASTRDRVTEAFF.

This clone was seen a single time. J is TRBJ1-6 and V is TRBV6-6; maybe TRBD1 (6 bases). V lost 7 bases and J 0 bases, leaving 10 bases between the germline ends. The CDR3 extends over 15 amino acids. Germline V gene sequence: CDR1 MNHNY, CDR2 SVGAGI (reference sequence). CDR3 region: CASTIGGSYNSPLHF. Here the CDR3 DNA reads TGTGCCAGCACCATAGGGGGCTCCTATAATTCACCCCTCCACTTT.

The V gene is TRBV27, the J gene TRBJ2-5; TRBD1 matches 9 bases. The CDR3 runs 15 residues. Germline CDR1 is MNHEY and CDR2 is SMNVEV (reference sequence). V lost 5 bases, J lost 5 bases, and 9 bases stayed unmatched. CDR3 sequence (DNA): TGTGCCAGCAGTCACGGGACAGGGTCACGGGAGACCCAGTACTTC. Its translation is CASSHGTGSRETQYF.

The V gene is TRBV12-3 or TRBV12-4, the J gene TRBJ2-2, with D maybe TRBD1 (5 bases). The CDR3 has 13 residues. Trimming cost V 6 bases and J 4 bases, with 9 bases left between them. The CDR3 sequence: CASRGLGTGELFF. CDR3 coding DNA: TGTGCCAGCAGGGGGCTGGGCACCGGGGAGCTGTTTTTT.

This clone was counted between two and nine times. The chain carries TRBV19 and TRBJ1-2; 11 positions match TRBD1. The germline gives CDR1 LNHDA, CDR2 SQIVND (reference sequence). V dropped 3 bases and J dropped 2; count of bases not matched to a gene: 8. The length of the CDR3 is 17 residues. DNA of the CDR3: TGTGCCAGTAGTATTCGTCTCGGGACAGGGGGGAACTATGGCTACACCTTC. This codes for CASSIRLGTGGNYGYTF.

V is TRBV6-1 and J is TRBJ2-7; TRBD2 agrees at 11 bases. Germline CDR1 MNHNS, CDR2 SASEGT. The ends lost 4 bases at V and 4 bases at J; junction bases unmatched: 18. The CDR3 has 19 amino acids. The DNA of the CDR3 is TGTGCCAGCAGTGGGCTGGCGGGACTAGCGGCTGTGGGTATTTACGAGCAGTACTTC. Its translation is CASSGLAGLAAVGIYEQYF.

The V and J genes are TRBV20-1 and TRBJ2-3; no firm D call. This CDR3 has 10 residues. The V and J ends lost 6 bases and 6 bases respectively, with 7 bases between them. The V gene's germline CDR1 is DFQATT and CDR2 SNEGSKA (reference sequence). The CDR3 DNA reads as TGCAGTGCGTTTTCGGATACGCAGTATTTT. This encodes CSAFSDTQYF.

The rearrangement joins TRBV9 to TRBJ2-7; TRBD1 matches at 9 bases. The CDR3 extends over 15 amino acids. CDR1 SGDLS and CDR2 YYNGEE come from the germline V gene. V shed 2 bases and J 3 bases; nucleotides not matched to a gene: 6. CDR3 residues: CASSVAPGQGYEQYF. CDR3 DNA sequence: TGTGCCAGCAGCGTCGCTCCGGGACAGGGCTACGAGCAGTACTTC.

The chain recombines TRBV19 with TRBJ2-7; TRBD1 agrees at 10 bases. The CDR3 contains 17 residues. The germline gives CDR1 LNHDA, CDR2 SQIVND (reference sequence). With 4 bases clipped from V and 6 bases from J, the junction kept 15 bases outside the gene matches. For the CDR3, the DNA is TGTGCCAGTAGTACGACAGGGGGCCCTTCTTATGTCGCCGAGCAGTACTTC. As protein: CASSTTGGPSYVAEQYF. The entire variable domain, with the rest obtained from reference TRBV19 and TRBJ2-7, is as follows: DGGITQSPKYLFRKEGQNVTLSCEQNLNHDAMYWYRQDPGQGLRLIYYSQIVNDFQKGDIAEGYSVSREKKESFPLTVTSAQKNPTAFYLCASSTTGGPSYVAEQYFGPGTRLTVT.

This sequence joins TRBV4-3 and TRBJ1-1, with D hard to call. Germline V gene data show CDR1 as LGHNA and CDR2 as YSLEER. This CDR3 has 14 amino acids. The V gene lost 0 bases and the J gene lost 5 bases, with 10 bases spanning the gap. As DNA, the CDR3 is TGCGCCAGCAGCCAAGAATCGTCGCGGACTGAAGCTTTCTTT. Protein: CASSQESSRTEAFF.

This clone has a handful of counts. The rearrangement links TRBV19 to TRBJ2-1; TRBD2 matches 10 bases. Germline values: CDR1 LNHDA, CDR2 SQIVND (reference sequence). The CDR3 sequence is 15 residues long. V shed 5 bases and J 0 bases; nucleotides not matched to a gene: 1. The CDR3 spells CASSASGSSYNEQFF. CDR3 bases: TGTGCCAGTAGTGCTAGCGGGAGCTCCTACAATGAGCAGTTCTTC.

V gene TRBV5-4 combines with J gene TRBJ1-2, with D unresolved. The CDR3 covers 13 residues. Trimming shortened V by 4 bases and J by 5 bases, and 12 bases separated the two germline ends. Germline lookup yields CDR1 SGHNT and CDR2 YYREEE (reference sequence). This CDR3 is CASSQKDIYGYTF. CDR3 nucleotides: TGTGCCAGCAGCCAAAAAGACATATATGGCTACACCTTC.